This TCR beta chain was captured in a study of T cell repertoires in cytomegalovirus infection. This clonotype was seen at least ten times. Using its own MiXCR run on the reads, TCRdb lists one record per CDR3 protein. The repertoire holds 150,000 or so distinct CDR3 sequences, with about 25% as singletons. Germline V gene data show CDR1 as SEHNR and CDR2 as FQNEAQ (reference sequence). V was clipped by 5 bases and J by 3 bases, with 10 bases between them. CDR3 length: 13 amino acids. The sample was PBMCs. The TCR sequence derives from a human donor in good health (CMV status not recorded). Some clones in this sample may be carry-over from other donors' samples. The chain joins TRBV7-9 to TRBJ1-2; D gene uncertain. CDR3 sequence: CASSHPTDYGYTF. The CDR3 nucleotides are TGTGCCAGCAGCCATCCAACGGACTATGGCTACACCTTC.